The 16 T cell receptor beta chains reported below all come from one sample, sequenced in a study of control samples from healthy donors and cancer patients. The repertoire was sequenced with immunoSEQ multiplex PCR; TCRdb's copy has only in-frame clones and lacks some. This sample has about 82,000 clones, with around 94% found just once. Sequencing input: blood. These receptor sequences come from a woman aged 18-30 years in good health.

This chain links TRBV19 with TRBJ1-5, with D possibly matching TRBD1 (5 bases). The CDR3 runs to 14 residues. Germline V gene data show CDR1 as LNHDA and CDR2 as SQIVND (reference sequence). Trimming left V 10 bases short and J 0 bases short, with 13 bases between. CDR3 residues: CATTDSYSNQPQHF. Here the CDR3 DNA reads TGTGCCACCACAGACAGTTATAGCAATCAGCCCCAGCATTTT.

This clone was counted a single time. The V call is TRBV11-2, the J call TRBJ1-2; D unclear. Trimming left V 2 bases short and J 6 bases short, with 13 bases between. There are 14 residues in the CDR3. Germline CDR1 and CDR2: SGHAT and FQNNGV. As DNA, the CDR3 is TGTGCCAGCAGCTTATACGTTAACGGGGATGGCTACACCTTC. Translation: CASSLYVNGDGYTF. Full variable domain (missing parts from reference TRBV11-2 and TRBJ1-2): EAGVAQSPRYKIIEKRQSVAFWCNPISGHATLYWYQQILGQGPKLLIQFQNNGVVDDSQLPKDRFSAERLKGVDSTLKIQPAKLEDSAVYLCASSLYVNGDGYTFGSGTRLTVV.

CDR3 sequence: CSAGGGVGTQYF. The CDR3 coding sequence is TGCAGCGCTGGGGGCGGGGTGGGGACGCAGTATTTT. The rearrangement uses TRBV29-1 and TRBJ2-3; D possibly matches TRBD1 or TRBD2 (6 bases each). The CDR3 has 12 residues. Trimming removed 7 bases from V and 9 bases from J, with 17 bases in between. CDR1 and CDR2 from the germline V gene are SQVTM and ANQGSEA.

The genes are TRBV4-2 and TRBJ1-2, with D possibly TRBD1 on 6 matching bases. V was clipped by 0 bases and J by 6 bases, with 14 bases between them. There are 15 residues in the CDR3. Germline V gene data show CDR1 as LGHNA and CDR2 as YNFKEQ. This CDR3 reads CASSQDFGGLDGYTF. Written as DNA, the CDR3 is TGTGCCAGCAGCCAAGATTTTGGGGGCCTGGATGGCTACACCTTC.

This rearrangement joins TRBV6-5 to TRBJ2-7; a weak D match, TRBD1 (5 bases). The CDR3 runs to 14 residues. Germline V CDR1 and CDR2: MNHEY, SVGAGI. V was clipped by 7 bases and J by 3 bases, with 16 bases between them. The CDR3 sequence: CASTQGLVVYEQYF. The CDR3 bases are TGTGCCAGCACCCAGGGTTTAGTAGTCTACGAGCAGTACTTC.

The CDR3 protein is CASSGQANTGELFF. In DNA, the CDR3 is TGTGCCAGCAGTGGGCAAGCGAACACCGGGGAGCTGTTTTTT. This chain connects TRBV7-6 to TRBJ2-2; D not certain. Germline loops: CDR1 SGHVS, CDR2 FNYEAQ. The CDR3 runs to 14 residues. Trimming left V 6 bases short and J 0 bases short, with 8 bases between.

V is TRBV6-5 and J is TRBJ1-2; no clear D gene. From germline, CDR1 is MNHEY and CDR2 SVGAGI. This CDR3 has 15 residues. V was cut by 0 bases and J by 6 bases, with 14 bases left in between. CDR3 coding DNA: TGTGCCAGCAGTTACTCGACGCAGGCTGCTCATGGCTACACCTTC. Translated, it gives CASSYSTQAAHGYTF.

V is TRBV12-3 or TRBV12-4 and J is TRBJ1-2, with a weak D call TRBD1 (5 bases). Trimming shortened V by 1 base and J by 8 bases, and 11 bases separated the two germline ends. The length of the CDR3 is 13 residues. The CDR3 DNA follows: TGTGCCAGCAGTTTAGAGACCGGGACGGGCTACACCTTC. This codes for CASSLETGTGYTF.

The CDR3 DNA reads as TGTGCCAGCAGCCAAGATGAGAATGAGCAGTTCTTC. Translated: CASSQDENEQFF. This rearrangement joins TRBV4-2 to TRBJ2-1; D remains ambiguous. CDR1 and CDR2 (germline): LGHNA, YNFKEQ. CDR3 length: 12 amino acids. V lost 0 bases and J lost 7, with 4 bases in between.

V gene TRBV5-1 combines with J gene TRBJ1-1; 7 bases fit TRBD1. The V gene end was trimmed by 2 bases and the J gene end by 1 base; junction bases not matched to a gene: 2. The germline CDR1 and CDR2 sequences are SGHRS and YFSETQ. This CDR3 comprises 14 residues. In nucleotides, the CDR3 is TGCGCCAGCAGCTTACAGGGGACGAACACTGAAGCTTTCTTT. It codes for CASSLQGTNTEAFF. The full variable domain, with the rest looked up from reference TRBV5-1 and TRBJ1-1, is KAGVTQTPRYLIKTRGQQVTLSCSPISGHRSVSWYQQTPGQGLQFLFEYFSETQRNKGNFPGRFSGRQFSNSRSEMNVSTLELGDSALYLCASSLQGTNTEAFFGQGTRLTVV.

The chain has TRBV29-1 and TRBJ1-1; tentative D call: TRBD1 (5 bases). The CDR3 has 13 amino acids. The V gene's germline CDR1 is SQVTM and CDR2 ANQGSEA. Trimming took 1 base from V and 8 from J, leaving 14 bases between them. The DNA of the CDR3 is TGCAGCGTTGAAGGAGGATACGGGGGGGAAGCTTTCTTT. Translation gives CSVEGGYGGEAFF.

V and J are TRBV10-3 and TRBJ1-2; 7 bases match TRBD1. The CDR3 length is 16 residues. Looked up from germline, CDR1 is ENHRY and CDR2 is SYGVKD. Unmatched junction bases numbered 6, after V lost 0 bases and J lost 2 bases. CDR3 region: CAISESSGTVNYGYTF. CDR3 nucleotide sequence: TGTGCCATCAGTGAGTCTTCCGGGACAGTGAACTATGGCTACACCTTC.

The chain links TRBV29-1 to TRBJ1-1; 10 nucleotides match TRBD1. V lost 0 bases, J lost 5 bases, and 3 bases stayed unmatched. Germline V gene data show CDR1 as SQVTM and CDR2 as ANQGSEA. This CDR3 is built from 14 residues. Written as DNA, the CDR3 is TGCAGCGTTGAAGAGTGGACAGGGGGTACTGAAGCTTTCTTT. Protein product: CSVEEWTGGTEAFF.

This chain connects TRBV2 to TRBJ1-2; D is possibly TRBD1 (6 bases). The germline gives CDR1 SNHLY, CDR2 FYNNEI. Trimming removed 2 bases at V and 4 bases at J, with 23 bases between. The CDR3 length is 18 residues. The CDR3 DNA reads TGTGCCAGCAGTGAACAGTGGGTCAGGGGTACTCCTCTCTATGGCTACACCTTC. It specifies CASSEQWVRGTPLYGYTF.

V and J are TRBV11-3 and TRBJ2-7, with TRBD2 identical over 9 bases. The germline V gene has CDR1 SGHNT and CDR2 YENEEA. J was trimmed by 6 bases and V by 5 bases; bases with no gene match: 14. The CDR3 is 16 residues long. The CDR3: CASSQTPLAGVGEQYF. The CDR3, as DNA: TGTGCCAGCAGCCAGACCCCATTAGCGGGAGTGGGCGAGCAGTACTTC.

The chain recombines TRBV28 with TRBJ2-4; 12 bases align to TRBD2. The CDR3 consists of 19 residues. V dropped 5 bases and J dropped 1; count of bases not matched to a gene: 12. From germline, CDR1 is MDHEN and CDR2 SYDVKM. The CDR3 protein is CASSPQLAGGFWAKNIQYF. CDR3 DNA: TGTGCCAGCAGTCCCCAACTAGCGGGAGGCTTTTGGGCCAAAAACATTCAGTACTTC.